This T cell receptor beta chain originates from a study of T cell responses to AZD1222 COVID-19 vaccine. Study-level points and caveats: Variant regions that are unmutated are reportedly the target of nearly half of spike-specific TCRs. White British donors predominated, females outnumbered males, and clonal diversity was possibly underestimated. Among those given AZD1222, only six were seropositive at baseline.

Trimming removed 6 bases at V and 2 bases at J, with 10 bases between. The CDR3 contains 13 residues. Germline V CDR1 and CDR2: ENHRY, SYGVKD. In regard to this clone: No antigen is known for it.

Measured with immunoSEQ multiplex PCR; TCRdb has only the in-frame clones, and not every one. The sample includes more than 85,000 clones, about nine tenths of them seen just once. The clonotype originates from an adult in good health. The rearrangement links TRBV10-3 to TRBJ1-1; maybe TRBD1 (6 bases). Sample: peripheral blood, taken on day 0 of AZD1222 vaccination. The CDR3 coding sequence is TGTGCCATCAGGGGACACCTAAACACTGAAGCTTTCTTT. Amino acids: CAIRGHLNTEAFF.